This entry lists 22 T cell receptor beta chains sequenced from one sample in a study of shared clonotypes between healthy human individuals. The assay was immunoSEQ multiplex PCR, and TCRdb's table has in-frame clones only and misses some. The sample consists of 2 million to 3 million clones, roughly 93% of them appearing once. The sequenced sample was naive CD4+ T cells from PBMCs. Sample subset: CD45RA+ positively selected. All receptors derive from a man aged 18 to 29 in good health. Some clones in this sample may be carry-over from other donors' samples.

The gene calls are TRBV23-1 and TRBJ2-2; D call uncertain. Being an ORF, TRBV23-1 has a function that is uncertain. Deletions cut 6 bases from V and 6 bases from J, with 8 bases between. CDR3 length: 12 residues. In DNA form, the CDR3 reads TGCGCCAGCAGCCCTGCTCCCGGGGAGCTGTTTTTT. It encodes CASSPAPGELFF.

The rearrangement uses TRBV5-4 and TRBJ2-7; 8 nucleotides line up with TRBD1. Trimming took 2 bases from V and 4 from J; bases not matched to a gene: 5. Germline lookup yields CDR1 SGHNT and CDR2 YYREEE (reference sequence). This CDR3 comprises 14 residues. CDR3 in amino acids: CASSFPGGVYEQYF. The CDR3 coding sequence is TGTGCCAGCAGCTTCCCAGGGGGCGTATACGAGCAGTACTTC.

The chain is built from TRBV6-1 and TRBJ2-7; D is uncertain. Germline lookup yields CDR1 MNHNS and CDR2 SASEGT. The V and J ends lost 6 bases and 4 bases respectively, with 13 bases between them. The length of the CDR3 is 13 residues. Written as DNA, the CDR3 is TGTGCCAGCAGCGTCGAACGGGTATACGAGCAGTACTTC. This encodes CASSVERVYEQYF.

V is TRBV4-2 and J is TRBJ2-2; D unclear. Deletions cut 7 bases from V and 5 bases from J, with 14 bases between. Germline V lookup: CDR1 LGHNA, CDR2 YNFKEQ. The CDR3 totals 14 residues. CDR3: CASTPARGTGELFF. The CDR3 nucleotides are TGTGCCAGCACCCCAGCCCGTGGGACCGGGGAGCTGTTTTTT.

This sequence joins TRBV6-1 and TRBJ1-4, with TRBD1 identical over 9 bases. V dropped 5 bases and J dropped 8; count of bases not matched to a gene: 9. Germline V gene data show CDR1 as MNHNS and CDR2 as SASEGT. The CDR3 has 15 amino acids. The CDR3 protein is CASSPKQGAGEKLFF. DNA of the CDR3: TGTGCCAGCAGTCCTAAACAGGGGGCAGGCGAAAAACTGTTTTTT.

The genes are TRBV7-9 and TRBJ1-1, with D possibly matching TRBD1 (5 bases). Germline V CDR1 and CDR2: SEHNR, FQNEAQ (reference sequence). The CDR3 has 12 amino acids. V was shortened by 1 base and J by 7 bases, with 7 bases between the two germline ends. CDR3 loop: CASSLVGLEAFF. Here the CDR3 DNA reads TGTGCCAGCAGCTTAGTGGGACTTGAAGCTTTCTTT.

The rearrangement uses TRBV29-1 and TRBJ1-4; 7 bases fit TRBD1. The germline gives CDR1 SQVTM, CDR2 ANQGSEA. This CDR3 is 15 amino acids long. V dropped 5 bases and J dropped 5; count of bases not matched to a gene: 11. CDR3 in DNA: TGCAGCGTTCGCCCTACCGGGACAGAGAATGAAAAACTGTTTTTT. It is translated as CSVRPTGTENEKLFF. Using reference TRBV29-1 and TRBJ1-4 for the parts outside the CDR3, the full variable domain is SAVISQKPSRDICQRGTSLTIQCQVDSQVTMMFWYRQQPGQSLTLIATANQGSEATYESGFVIDKFPISRPNLTFSTLTVSNMSPEDSSIYLCSVRPTGTENEKLFFGSGTQLSVL.

The CDR3 DNA reads TGCGCCAGCAGCTATAGCGGGAGGATTTCCAACGAGCAGTACTTC. Translation: CASSYSGRISNEQYF. The chain uses TRBV5-1 and TRBJ2-5, with TRBD2 matching over 10 bases. The DNA matches TRBJ2-7 better at its end, which makes the J call doubtful. The CDR3 length is 15 residues. Germline V gene sequence: CDR1 SGHRS, CDR2 YFSETQ.

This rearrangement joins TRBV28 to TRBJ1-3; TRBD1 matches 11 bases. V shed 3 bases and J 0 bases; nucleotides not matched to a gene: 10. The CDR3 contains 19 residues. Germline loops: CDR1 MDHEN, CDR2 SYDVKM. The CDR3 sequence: CASSFRTGGGSLSGNTIYF. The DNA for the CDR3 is TGTGCCAGCAGTTTCAGGACAGGGGGCGGTTCCCTCTCTGGAAACACCATATATTTT. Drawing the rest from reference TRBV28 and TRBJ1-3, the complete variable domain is DVKVTQSSRYLVKRTGEKVFLECVQDMDHENMFWYRQDPGLGLRLIYFSYDVKMKEKGDIPEGYSVSREKKERFSLILESASTNQTSMYLCASSFRTGGGSLSGNTIYFGEGSWLTVV.

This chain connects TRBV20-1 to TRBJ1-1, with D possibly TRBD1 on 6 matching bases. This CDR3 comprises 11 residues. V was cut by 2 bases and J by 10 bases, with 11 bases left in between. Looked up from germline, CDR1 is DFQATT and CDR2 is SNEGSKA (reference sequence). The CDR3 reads CSARYRDTAFF. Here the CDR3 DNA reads TGCAGTGCTAGATATCGGGACACAGCTTTCTTT.

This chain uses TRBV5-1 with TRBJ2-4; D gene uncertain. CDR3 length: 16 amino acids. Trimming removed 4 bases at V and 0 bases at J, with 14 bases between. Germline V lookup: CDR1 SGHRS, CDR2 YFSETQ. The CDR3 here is CASSPASRVAKNIQYF. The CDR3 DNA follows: TGCGCCAGCAGCCCAGCGAGTAGGGTAGCCAAAAACATTCAGTACTTC.

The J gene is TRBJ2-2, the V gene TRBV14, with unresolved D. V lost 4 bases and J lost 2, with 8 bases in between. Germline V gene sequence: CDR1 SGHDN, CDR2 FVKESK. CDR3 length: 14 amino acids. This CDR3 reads CASSPTTNTGELFF. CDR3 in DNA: TGTGCCAGCAGCCCCACGACTAACACCGGGGAGCTGTTTTTT.

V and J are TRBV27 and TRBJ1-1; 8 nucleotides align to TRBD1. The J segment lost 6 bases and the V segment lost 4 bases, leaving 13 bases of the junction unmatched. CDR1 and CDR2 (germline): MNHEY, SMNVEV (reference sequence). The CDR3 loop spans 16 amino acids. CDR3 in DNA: TGTGCCAGCAGTTCGCCAGCGGACAGGGAAGGCGCTGAAGCTTTCTTT. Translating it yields CASSSPADREGAEAFF.

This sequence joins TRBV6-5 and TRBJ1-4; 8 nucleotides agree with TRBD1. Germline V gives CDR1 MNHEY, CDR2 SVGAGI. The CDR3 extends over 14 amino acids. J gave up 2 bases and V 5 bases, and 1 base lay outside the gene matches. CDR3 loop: CASSGTGTNEKLFF. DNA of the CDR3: TGTGCCAGCAGTGGGACAGGCACTAATGAAAAACTGTTTTTT.

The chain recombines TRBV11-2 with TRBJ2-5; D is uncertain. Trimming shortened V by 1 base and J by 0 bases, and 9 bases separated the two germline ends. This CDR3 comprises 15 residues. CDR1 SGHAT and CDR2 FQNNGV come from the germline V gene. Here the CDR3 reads CASSLVSTNQETQYF. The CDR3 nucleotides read TGTGCCAGCAGCTTAGTCTCCACCAACCAAGAGACCCAGTACTTC.

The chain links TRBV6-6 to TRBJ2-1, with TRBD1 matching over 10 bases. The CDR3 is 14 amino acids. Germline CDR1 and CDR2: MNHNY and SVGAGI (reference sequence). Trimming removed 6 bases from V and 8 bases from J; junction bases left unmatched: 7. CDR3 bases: TGTGCCAGCAGCCCGGGACAGGGGCGTCATGAGCAGTTCTTC. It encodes CASSPGQGRHEQFF.

The CDR3: CASSRPGGTDTQYF. As DNA, the CDR3 is TGTGCCAGTAGTCGACCCGGAGGGACAGATACGCAGTATTTT. The genes are TRBV19 and TRBJ2-3; maybe TRBD2 (6 bases). The germline V gene has CDR1 LNHDA and CDR2 SQIVND (reference sequence). V was trimmed by 5 bases and J by 3 bases, leaving 12 bases between them. This CDR3 is built from 14 residues.

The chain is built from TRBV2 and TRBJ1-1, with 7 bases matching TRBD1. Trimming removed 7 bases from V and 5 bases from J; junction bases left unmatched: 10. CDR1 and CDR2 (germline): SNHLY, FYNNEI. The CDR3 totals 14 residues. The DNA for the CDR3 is TGTGCCAGCACTATCGACAGGGTGGAAACTGAAGCTTTCTTT. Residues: CASTIDRVETEAFF. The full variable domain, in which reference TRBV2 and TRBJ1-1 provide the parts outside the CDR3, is EPEVTQTPSHQVTQMGQEVILRCVPISNHLYFYWYRQILGQKVEFLVSFYNNEISEKSEIFDDQFSVERPDGSNFTLKIRSTKLEDSAMYFCASTIDRVETEAFFGQGTRLTVV.

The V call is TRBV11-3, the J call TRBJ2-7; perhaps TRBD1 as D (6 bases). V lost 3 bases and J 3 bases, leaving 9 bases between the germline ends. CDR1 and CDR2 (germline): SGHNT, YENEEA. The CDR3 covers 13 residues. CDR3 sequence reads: CASSFGQIYEQYF. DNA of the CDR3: TGTGCCAGCAGCTTTGGACAGATCTACGAGCAGTACTTC.

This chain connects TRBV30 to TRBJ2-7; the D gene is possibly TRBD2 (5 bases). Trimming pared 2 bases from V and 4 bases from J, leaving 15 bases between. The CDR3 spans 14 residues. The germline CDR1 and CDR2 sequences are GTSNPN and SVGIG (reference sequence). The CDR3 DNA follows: TGTGCCTGGAGTCCCAATATGGGAGTTTACGAGCAGTACTTC. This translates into CAWSPNMGVYEQYF. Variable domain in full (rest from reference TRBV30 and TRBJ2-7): SQTIHQWPATLVQPVGSPLSLECTVEGTSNPNLYWYRQAAGRGLQLLFYSVGIGQISSEVPQNLSASRPQDRQFILSSKKLLLSDSGFYLCAWSPNMGVYEQYFGPGTRLTVT.

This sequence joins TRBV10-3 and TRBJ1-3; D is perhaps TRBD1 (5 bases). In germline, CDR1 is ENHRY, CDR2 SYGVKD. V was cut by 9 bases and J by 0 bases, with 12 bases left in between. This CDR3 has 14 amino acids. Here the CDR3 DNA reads TGTGCCATAAGACAGCAACTCTCTGGAAACACCATATATTTT. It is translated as CAIRQQLSGNTIYF.

The CDR3 region is CASSLGAARTEQFF. Here the CDR3 DNA reads TGTGCCAGCAGCTTAGGGGCAGCGAGGACGGAGCAGTTCTTC. The rearrangement joins TRBV11-2 to TRBJ2-1; the D is unclear. Germline CDR1 reads SGHAT; CDR2 reads FQNNGV. This CDR3 comprises 14 residues. Trimming removed 1 base from V and 10 bases from J, with 14 bases in between. The full variable domain, rest sourced from reference TRBV11-2 and TRBJ2-1, is EAGVAQSPRYKIIEKRQSVAFWCNPISGHATLYWYQQILGQGPKLLIQFQNNGVVDDSQLPKDRFSAERLKGVDSTLKIQPAKLEDSAVYLCASSLGAARTEQFFGPGTRLTVL.